These T cell receptor beta chains were read from a single sample in a study of blood T cell repertoires in COVID-19. Clones were read by immunoSEQ multiplex PCR, and TCRdb kept only the in-frame ones, dropping some. The data contain under 250,000 clones, around four fifths of them singletons. The sample taken for sequencing was peripheral blood. The receptors derive from a woman between 50 and 59 years old with acute or convalescent COVID-19. CDR3s include the opening cysteine and the closing phenylalanine or tryptophan. Fields, in order: J gene, D gene, V gene, clone size, CDR3 protein, CDR3 DNA. D genes are given only for firm matches. Clone size appears in some rows only: once, few, many, or a class for an expanded clone.

J: TRBJ1-2
D: -
V: TRBV6-5
size: -
CDR3: CASSYSSSGPGTIYTF
DNA: TGTGCCAGCAGTTACTCTAGTAGCGGACCCGGGACCATCTACACCTTC

J: TRBJ1-2
D: -
V: TRBV11-2
size: many
CDR3: CASSLGRRIYTF
DNA: TGTGCCAGCAGCTTAGGTCGGCGGATCTACACCTTC

J: TRBJ2-1
D: -
V: TRBV18
size: -
CDR3: CASSPFEGDEQFF
DNA: TGTGCCAGCTCACCATTCGAAGGGGATGAGCAGTTCTTC

J: TRBJ2-7
D: -
V: TRBV14
size: -
CDR3: CASSFGLKRQYF
DNA: TGTGCCAGCAGCTTTGGACTAAAAAGACAGTACTTC

J: TRBJ2-7
D: -
V: TRBV12-3/TRBV12-4
size: -
CDR3: CASSFARLDEQYF
DNA: TGTGCCAGCAGTTTCGCTCGTCTAGACGAGCAGTACTTC

J: TRBJ2-1
D: -
V: TRBV6-5
size: -
CDR3: CATQTGSYNEQFF
DNA: TGTGCCACTCAGACAGGCTCCTACAATGAGCAGTTCTTC

J: TRBJ1-2
D: -
V: TRBV24-1
size: -
CDR3: CATSGGSDYGYTF
DNA: TGTGCCACCTCCGGGGGGTCCGACTATGGCTACACCTTC

J: TRBJ2-1
D: TRBD2
V: TRBV6-2/TRBV6-3
size: -
CDR3: CASSYGGRSNEQFF
DNA: TGTGCCAGCAGTTACGGCGGGAGGTCCAATGAGCAGTTCTTC

J: TRBJ2-1
D: TRBD1
V: TRBV9
size: -
CDR3: CASSEAKGQGRNNEQFF
DNA: TGTGCCAGCAGCGAGGCGAAGGGACAGGGGAGGAACAATGAGCAGTTCTTC

J: TRBJ2-1
D: TRBD2
V: TRBV6-2/TRBV6-3
size: -
CDR3: CASSYSKTSDNEQFF
DNA: TGTGCCAGCAGTTACTCGAAGACTAGCGACAATGAGCAGTTCTTC

J: TRBJ2-1
D: TRBD2
V: TRBV7-2
size: -
CDR3: CASRSGLAGSSYNEQFF
DNA: TGTGCCAGCAGATCGGGACTAGCGGGGAGCTCCTACAATGAGCAGTTCTTC

J: TRBJ2-1
D: -
V: TRBV28
size: -
CDR3: CASSSRLVEQFF
DNA: TGTGCCAGCAGTTCGCGCCTGGTTGAGCAGTTCTTC

J: TRBJ2-3
D: TRBD1
V: TRBV24-1
size: -
CDR3: CATSDPGTGSDTQYF
DNA: TGTGCCACCAGTGATCCTGGGACAGGGTCAGATACGCAGTATTTT

J: TRBJ2-7
D: TRBD2
V: TRBV5-5
size: -
CDR3: CASSLLAGGPPAHEQYF
DNA: TGTGCCAGCAGCTTACTAGCGGGAGGCCCCCCTGCCCACGAGCAGTACTTC

J: TRBJ2-5
D: TRBD2
V: TRBV10-3
size: -
CDR3: CAISDPTSEATQYF
DNA: TGTGCCATCAGTGACCCGACTAGCGAGGCGACCCAGTACTTC

J: TRBJ2-7
D: -
V: TRBV14
size: -
CDR3: CASSQDVRDEQYF
DNA: TGTGCCAGCAGCCAAGACGTTCGAGACGAGCAGTACTTC

J: TRBJ2-7
D: TRBD2
V: TRBV6-1
size: -
CDR3: CASRSTRGRVNEQYF
DNA: TGTGCCAGCAGATCCACCCGAGGGAGGGTAAACGAGCAGTACTTC

J: TRBJ1-1
D: -
V: TRBV7-2
size: many
CDR3: CASSHGGAIEAFF
DNA: TGTGCCAGCAGCCATGGAGGGGCCATTGAAGCTTTCTTT

J: TRBJ1-1
D: -
V: TRBV2
size: few
CDR3: CAASGGGTEAFF
DNA: TGTGCCGCCAGCGGGGGGGGCACTGAAGCTTTCTTT

J: TRBJ2-1
D: TRBD1
V: TRBV7-3
size: -
CDR3: CASSFSRKTGDLAGHNEQFF
DNA: TGTGCCAGCAGCTTCAGTAGGAAGACAGGGGACCTTGCCGGGCACAATGAGCAGTTCTTC

J: TRBJ2-7
D: -
V: TRBV7-9
size: -
CDR3: CASSSLGDEQYF
DNA: TGTGCCAGCAGTTCCCTAGGGGACGAGCAGTACTTC

J: TRBJ2-7
D: TRBD2
V: TRBV6-2/TRBV6-3
size: -
CDR3: CASSSTGTKGYEQYF
DNA: TGTGCCAGCAGTTCCACCGGGACTAAGGGTTACGAGCAGTACTTC

J: TRBJ1-1
D: -
V: TRBV29-1
size: -
CDR3: CSGGPEAFF
DNA: TGCAGCGGTGGGCCTGAAGCTTTCTTT

J: TRBJ2-3
D: -
V: TRBV14
size: -
CDR3: CASSRERGNTDTQYF
DNA: TGTGCCAGCAGCCGGGAGAGGGGGAACACAGATACGCAGTATTTT

J: TRBJ2-1
D: TRBD2
V: TRBV5-4
size: -
CDR3: CASSLASGMYEQFF
DNA: TGTGCCAGCAGCTTGGCTAGCGGGATGTATGAGCAGTTCTTC

J: TRBJ1-4
D: -
V: TRBV23-1
size: -
CDR3: CASSQTPRGGGEKLFF
DNA: TGCGCCAGCAGTCAAACCCCCAGGGGCGGTGGTGAAAAACTGTTTTTT

J: TRBJ2-1
D: -
V: TRBV5-1
size: -
CDR3: CASSLSTNDASGEQFF
DNA: TGCGCCAGCAGCTTGTCCACTAATGATGCGTCGGGTGAGCAGTTCTTC

J: TRBJ2-7
D: -
V: TRBV19
size: -
CDR3: CASSGPAGEQYF
DNA: TGTGCCAGTAGTGGCCCCGCGGGTGAGCAGTACTTC

J: TRBJ2-1
D: TRBD1
V: TRBV28
size: -
CDR3: CASRPIGTGSNNEQFF
DNA: TGTGCCAGCAGGCCTATTGGGACAGGGTCTAACAATGAGCAGTTCTTC

J: TRBJ2-3
D: -
V: TRBV20-1
size: -
CDR3: CSARDGTDTQYF
DNA: TGCAGTGCTCGTGACGGTACAGATACGCAGTATTTT

J: TRBJ2-1
D: -
V: TRBV18
size: -
CDR3: CASSPRYNEQFF
DNA: TGTGCCAGCTCACCCAGGTACAATGAGCAGTTCTTC

J: TRBJ2-1
D: -
V: TRBV7-2
size: -
CDR3: CASSLGVSAYNEQFF
DNA: TGTGCCAGCAGCTTAGGTGTTAGCGCATACAATGAGCAGTTCTTC

J: TRBJ1-5
D: TRBD1
V: TRBV19
size: -
CDR3: CASSLDRGPHQPQHF
DNA: TGTGCCAGTAGTTTGGACAGGGGGCCCCATCAGCCCCAGCATTTT

J: TRBJ2-7
D: TRBD2
V: TRBV12-3/TRBV12-4
size: -
CDR3: CASSYGRGYEQYF
DNA: TGTGCCAGCAGTTACGGGAGGGGATACGAGCAGTACTTC

J: TRBJ1-2
D: -
V: TRBV15
size: -
CDR3: CATSRDRAGGDNGYTF
DNA: TGTGCCACCAGCAGAGATCGGGCGGGGGGAGACAATGGCTACACCTTC

J: TRBJ2-5
D: TRBD2
V: TRBV2
size: -
CDR3: CASSRTSGQETQYF
DNA: TGTGCCAGCAGCAGGACTAGCGGTCAAGAGACCCAGTACTTC

J: TRBJ1-1
D: -
V: TRBV7-3
size: once
CDR3: CASSLRAAGGGTEAFF
DNA: TGTGCCAGCAGCTTAAGAGCGGCGGGCGGGGGGACTGAAGCTTTCTTT

J: TRBJ2-3
D: TRBD1
V: TRBV24-1
size: once
CDR3: CATSDFRDRVADTQYF
DNA: TGTGCCACCAGTGATTTCCGGGACAGGGTCGCAGATACGCAGTATTTT

J: TRBJ2-1
D: TRBD1
V: TRBV14
size: -
CDR3: CASSRGQGNEQFF
DNA: TGTGCCAGCAGCCGGGGACAGGGGAATGAGCAGTTCTTC

J: TRBJ1-3
D: -
V: TRBV19
size: -
CDR3: CASSIKWRHSGNTIYF
DNA: TGTGCCAGTAGTATAAAGTGGCGGCACTCTGGAAACACCATATATTTT

J: TRBJ2-1
D: TRBD2
V: TRBV19
size: once
CDR3: CASSFRGTSGRTFYNEQFF
DNA: TGTGCCAGTAGTTTTCGCGGGACTAGCGGGAGGACCTTCTACAATGAGCAGTTCTTC

J: TRBJ1-1
D: -
V: TRBV29-1
size: -
CDR3: CSVDGRVNTEAFF
DNA: TGCAGCGTTGACGGCAGGGTGAACACTGAAGCTTTCTTT

J: TRBJ2-7
D: -
V: TRBV29-1
size: -
CDR3: CSAQGHSYEQYF
DNA: TGCAGCGCCCAGGGGCACTCCTACGAGCAGTACTTC

J: TRBJ1-1
D: -
V: TRBV3-1/TRBV3-2
size: -
CDR3: CASSPQRTIGDTEAFF
DNA: TGTGCCAGCAGCCCCCAGAGGACGATCGGGGACACTGAAGCTTTCTTT

J: TRBJ1-2
D: -
V: TRBV2
size: -
CDR3: CASSGSSYYGYTF
DNA: TGTGCCAGCAGTGGTAGTTCGTACTATGGCTACACCTTC

J: TRBJ1-2
D: -
V: TRBV9
size: once
CDR3: CASSAGGDSSGGYTF
DNA: TGTGCCAGCAGCGCCGGGGGTGACTCCTCGGGAGGCTACACCTTC

J: TRBJ2-1
D: TRBD2
V: TRBV28
size: once
CDR3: CASSTSSGRIYNEQFF
DNA: TGTGCCAGCAGTACGTCTAGCGGGAGGATCTACAATGAGCAGTTCTTC

J: TRBJ2-3
D: TRBD1
V: TRBV19
size: few
CDR3: CASSVRDRGWDTQYF
DNA: TGTGCCAGTAGTGTACGGGACAGGGGCTGGGATACGCAGTATTTT

J: TRBJ1-4
D: TRBD1
V: TRBV2
size: once
CDR3: CASDLLGQFNEKLFF
DNA: TGTGCCAGCGATCTACTGGGACAGTTTAATGAAAAACTGTTTTTT

J: TRBJ1-1
D: -
V: TRBV28
size: -
CDR3: CASSFPGGRGGTEAFF
DNA: TGTGCCAGCAGTTTCCCGGGGGGACGGGGAGGAACTGAAGCTTTCTTT

J: TRBJ2-6
D: TRBD2
V: TRBV7-3
size: once
CDR3: CASSERLARPDSGANVLTF
DNA: TGTGCCAGCAGCGAAAGACTAGCGCGACCTGACTCTGGGGCCAACGTCCTGACTTTC

J: TRBJ2-1
D: -
V: TRBV5-1
size: -
CDR3: CASSLGLGNEQFF
DNA: TGCGCCAGCAGCTTGGGACTAGGTAATGAGCAGTTCTTC

J: TRBJ2-2
D: -
V: TRBV27
size: -
CDR3: CASSLVVRFANTGELFF
DNA: TGTGCCAGCAGCCTAGTTGTCAGATTCGCGAACACCGGGGAGCTGTTTTTT

J: TRBJ2-7
D: TRBD1
V: TRBV20-1
size: -
CDR3: CSAPDRGGQYF
DNA: TGCAGTGCCCCCGACAGGGGGGGGCAGTACTTC